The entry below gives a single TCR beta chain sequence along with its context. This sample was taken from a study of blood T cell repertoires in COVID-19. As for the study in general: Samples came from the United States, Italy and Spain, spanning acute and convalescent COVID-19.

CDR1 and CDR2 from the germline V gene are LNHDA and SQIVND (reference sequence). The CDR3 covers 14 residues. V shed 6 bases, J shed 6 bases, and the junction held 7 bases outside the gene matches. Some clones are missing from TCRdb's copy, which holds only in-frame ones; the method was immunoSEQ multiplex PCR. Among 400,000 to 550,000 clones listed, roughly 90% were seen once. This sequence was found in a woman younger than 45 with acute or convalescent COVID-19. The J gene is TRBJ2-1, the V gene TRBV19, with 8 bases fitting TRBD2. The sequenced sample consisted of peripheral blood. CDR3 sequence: CASSGRGATNEQFF. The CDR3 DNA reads TGTGCCAGTAGCGGGCGGGGGGCCACCAATGAGCAGTTCTTC.